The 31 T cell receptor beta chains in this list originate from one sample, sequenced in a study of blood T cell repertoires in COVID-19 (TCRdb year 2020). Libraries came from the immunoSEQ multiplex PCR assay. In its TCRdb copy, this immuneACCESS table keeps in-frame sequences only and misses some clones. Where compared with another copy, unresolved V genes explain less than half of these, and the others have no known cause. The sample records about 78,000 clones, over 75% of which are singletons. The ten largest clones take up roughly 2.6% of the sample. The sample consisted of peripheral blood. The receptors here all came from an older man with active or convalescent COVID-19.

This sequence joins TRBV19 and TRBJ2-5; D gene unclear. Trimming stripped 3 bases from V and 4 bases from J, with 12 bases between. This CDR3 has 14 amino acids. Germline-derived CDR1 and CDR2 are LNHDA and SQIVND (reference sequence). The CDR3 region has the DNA TGTGCCAGTAGTATGTGGTCGACGGGAGAGACCCAGTACTTC. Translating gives CASSMWSTGETQYF.

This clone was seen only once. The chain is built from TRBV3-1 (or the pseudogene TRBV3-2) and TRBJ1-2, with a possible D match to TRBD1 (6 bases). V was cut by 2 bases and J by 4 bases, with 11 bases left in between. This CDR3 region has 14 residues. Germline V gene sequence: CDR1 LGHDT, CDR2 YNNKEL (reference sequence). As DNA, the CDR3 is TGTGCCAGCAGCCAATTGACAGGCCCCTATGGCTACACCTTC. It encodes CASSQLTGPYGYTF.

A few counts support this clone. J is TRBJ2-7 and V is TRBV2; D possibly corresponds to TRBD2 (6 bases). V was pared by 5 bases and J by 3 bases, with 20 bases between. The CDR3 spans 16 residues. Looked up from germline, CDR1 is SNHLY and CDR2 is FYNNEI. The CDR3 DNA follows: TGTGCCAGCAGTCCGTACACGACTAGTTTCCACTACGAGCAGTACTTC. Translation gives CASSPYTTSFHYEQYF.

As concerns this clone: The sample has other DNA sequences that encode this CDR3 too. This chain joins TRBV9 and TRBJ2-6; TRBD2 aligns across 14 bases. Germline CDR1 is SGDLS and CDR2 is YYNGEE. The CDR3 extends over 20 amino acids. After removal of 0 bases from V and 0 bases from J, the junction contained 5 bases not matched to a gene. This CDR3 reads CASSVAGTSGRGSGANVLTF. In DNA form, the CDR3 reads TGTGCCAGCAGCGTAGCGGGGACTAGCGGGAGAGGCTCTGGGGCCAACGTCCTGACTTTC.

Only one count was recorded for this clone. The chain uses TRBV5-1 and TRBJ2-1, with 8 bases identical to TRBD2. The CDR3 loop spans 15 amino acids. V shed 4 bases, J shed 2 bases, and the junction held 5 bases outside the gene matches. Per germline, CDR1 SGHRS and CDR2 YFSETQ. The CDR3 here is CASSPERGTYNEQFF. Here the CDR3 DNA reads TGCGCCAGCAGCCCGGAGCGGGGGACCTACAATGAGCAGTTCTTC.

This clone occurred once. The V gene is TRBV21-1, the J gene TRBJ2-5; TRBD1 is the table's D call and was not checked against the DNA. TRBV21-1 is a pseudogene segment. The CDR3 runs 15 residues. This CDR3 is CASSTLGHSRETQYF. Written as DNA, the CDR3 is TGTGCCAGCAGCACCCTCGGACACAGCCGGGAGACCCAGTACTTC.

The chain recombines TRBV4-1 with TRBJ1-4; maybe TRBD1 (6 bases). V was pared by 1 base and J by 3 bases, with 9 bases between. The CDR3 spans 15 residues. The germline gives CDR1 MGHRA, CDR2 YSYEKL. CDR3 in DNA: TGCGCCAGCAGCCAAGCAGGGGCCCCTAATGAAAAACTGTTTTTT. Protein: CASSQAGAPNEKLFF.

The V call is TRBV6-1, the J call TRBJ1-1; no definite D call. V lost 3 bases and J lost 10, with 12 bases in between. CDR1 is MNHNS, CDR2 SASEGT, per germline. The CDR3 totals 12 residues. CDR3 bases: TGTGCCAGCAGTGAGGGGTGGGGAGGAGCTTTCTTT. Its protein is CASSEGWGGAFF.

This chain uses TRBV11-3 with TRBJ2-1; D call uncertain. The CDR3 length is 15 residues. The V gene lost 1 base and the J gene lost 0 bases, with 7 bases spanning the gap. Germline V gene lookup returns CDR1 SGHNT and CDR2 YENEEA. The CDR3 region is CASSLVPVSYNEQFF. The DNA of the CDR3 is TGTGCCAGCAGCTTAGTCCCAGTCTCCTACAATGAGCAGTTCTTC.

Written as DNA, the CDR3 is TGTGCCAGCAGCCGAACAGGGGCTTGGCAGCCCCAGCATTTT. Its translation is CASSRTGAWQPQHF. V usage is TRBV6-5 and J usage is TRBJ1-5; TRBD1 matches at 7 bases. This CDR3 contains 14 residues. Germline V gene lookup returns CDR1 MNHEY and CDR2 SVGAGI. J gave up 7 bases and V 6 bases, and 9 bases lay outside the gene matches.

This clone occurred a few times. The CDR3 nucleotides are TGCGCCAGCAGTCAAGAGGGACAGTCCTACGAGCAGTACTTC. Encoded protein: CASSQEGQSYEQYF. The V and J genes are TRBV23-1 and TRBJ2-7, with 7 bases identical to TRBD1. TRBV23-1 is sorted into the ORF group, with uncertain function. The CDR3 runs to 14 residues. With V trimmed by 2 bases and J by 1 base, 2 bases remained unmatched.

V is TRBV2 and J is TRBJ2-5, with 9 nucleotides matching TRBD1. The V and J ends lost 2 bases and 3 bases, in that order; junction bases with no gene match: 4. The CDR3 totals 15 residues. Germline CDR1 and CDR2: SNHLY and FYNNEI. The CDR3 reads CASSEIRTGEETQYF. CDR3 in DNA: TGTGCCAGCAGTGAAATAAGGACAGGGGAAGAGACCCAGTACTTC.

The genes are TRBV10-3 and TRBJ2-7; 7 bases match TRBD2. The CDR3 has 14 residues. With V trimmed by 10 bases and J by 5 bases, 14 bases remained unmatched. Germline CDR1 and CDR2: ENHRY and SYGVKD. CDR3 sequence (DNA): TGTGCCACTGCACCCGGCGGGAGCACGAACGAGCAGTACTTC. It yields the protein CATAPGGSTNEQYF.

CDR3 nucleotides: TGTGCCAGCAGCACTCGGGGGACCCTAGAGCAGTTCTTC. Its protein is CASSTRGTLEQFF. This chain uses TRBV7-2 with TRBJ2-1, with TRBD2 as a possible D gene (6 bases). This CDR3 has 13 residues. Germline lookup yields CDR1 SGHTA and CDR2 FQGNSA. Deletions cut 5 bases from V and 10 bases from J, with 15 bases between.

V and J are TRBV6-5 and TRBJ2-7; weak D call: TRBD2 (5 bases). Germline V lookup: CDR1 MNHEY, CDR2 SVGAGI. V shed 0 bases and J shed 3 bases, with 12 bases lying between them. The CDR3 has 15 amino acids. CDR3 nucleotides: TGTGCCAGCAGTTACTCAAAAGTTGGAGGCTACGAGCAGTACTTC. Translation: CASSYSKVGGYEQYF.

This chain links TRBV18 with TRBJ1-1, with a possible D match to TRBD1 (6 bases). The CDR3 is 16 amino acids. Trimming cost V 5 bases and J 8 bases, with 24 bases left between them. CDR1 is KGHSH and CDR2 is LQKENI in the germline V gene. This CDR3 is CASSIRDIVLPGEAFF. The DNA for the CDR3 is TGTGCCAGCTCAATACGGGACATCGTACTCCCCGGGGAAGCTTTCTTT.

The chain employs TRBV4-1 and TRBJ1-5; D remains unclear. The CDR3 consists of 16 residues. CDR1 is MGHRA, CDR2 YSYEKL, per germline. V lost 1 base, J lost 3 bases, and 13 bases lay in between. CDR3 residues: CASSQVLTAFNQPQHF. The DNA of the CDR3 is TGCGCCAGCAGCCAAGTTTTAACCGCGTTCAATCAGCCCCAGCATTTT.

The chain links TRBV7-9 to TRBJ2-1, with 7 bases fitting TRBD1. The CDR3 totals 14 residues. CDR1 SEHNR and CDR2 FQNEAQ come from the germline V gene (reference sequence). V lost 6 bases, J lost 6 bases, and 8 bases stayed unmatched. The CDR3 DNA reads TGTGCCAGCAGGCCCAACAGGGGAACCAATGAGCAGTTCTTC. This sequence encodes CASRPNRGTNEQFF.

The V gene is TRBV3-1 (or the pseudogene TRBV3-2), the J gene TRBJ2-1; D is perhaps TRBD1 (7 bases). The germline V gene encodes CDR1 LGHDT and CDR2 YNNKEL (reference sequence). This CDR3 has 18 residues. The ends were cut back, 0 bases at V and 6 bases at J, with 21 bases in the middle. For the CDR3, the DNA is TGTGCCAGCAGCCAAGATTTTCGCGGGGCAGGGGGGCGCAATGAGCAGTTCTTC. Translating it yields CASSQDFRGAGGRNEQFF.

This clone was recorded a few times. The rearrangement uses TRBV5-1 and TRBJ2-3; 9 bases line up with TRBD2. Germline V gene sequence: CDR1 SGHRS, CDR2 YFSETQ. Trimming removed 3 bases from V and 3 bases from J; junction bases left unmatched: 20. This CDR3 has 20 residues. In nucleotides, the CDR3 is TGCGCCAGCAGCTCCGCCAAACATGTTAGCGGGAGCGATAGAACAGATACGCAGTATTTT. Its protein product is CASSSAKHVSGSDRTDTQYF.

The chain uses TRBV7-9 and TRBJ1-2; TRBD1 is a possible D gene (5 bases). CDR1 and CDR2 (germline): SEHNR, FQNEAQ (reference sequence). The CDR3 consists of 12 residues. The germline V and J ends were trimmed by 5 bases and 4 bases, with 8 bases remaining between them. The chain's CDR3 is CASSPDSYGYTF. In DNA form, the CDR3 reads TGTGCCAGCAGCCCAGACAGCTATGGCTACACCTTC. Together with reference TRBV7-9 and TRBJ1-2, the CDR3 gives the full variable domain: DTGVSQNPRHKITKRGQNVTFRCDPISEHNRLYWYRQTLGQGPEFLTYFQNEAQLEKSRLLSDRFSAERPKGSFSTLEIQRTEQGDSAMYLCASSPDSYGYTFGSGTRLTVV.

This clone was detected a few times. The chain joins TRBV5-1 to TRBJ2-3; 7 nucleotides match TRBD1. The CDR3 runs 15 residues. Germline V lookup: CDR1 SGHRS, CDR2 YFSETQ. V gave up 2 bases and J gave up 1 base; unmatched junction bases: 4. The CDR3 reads CASSFGQVGTDTQYF. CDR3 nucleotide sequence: TGCGCCAGCAGCTTCGGACAGGTGGGCACAGATACGCAGTATTTT. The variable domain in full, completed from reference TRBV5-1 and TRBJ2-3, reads KAGVTQTPRYLIKTRGQQVTLSCSPISGHRSVSWYQQTPGQGLQFLFEYFSETQRNKGNFPGRFSGRQFSNSRSEMNVSTLELGDSALYLCASSFGQVGTDTQYFGPGTRLTVL.

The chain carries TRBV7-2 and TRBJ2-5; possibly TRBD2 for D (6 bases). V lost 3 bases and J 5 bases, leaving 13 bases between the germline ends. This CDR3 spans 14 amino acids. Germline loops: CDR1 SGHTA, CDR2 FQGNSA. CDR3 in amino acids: CASSFGRGGETQYF. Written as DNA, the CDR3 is TGTGCCAGCAGCTTTGGGCGGGGTGGTGAGACCCAGTACTTC.

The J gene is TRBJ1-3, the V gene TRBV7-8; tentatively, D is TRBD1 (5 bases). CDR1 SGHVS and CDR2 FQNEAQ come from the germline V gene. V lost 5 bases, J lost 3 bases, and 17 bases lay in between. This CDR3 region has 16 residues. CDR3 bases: TGTGCCAGCAGCCCGCGGCCTGGGACTTATGGAAACACCATATATTTT. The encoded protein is CASSPRPGTYGNTIYF.

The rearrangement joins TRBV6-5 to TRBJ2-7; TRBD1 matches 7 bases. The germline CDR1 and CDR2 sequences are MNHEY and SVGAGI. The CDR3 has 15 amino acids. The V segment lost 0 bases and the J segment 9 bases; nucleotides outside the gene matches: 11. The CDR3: CASSYSWDEPGGQYF. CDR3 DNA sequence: TGTGCCAGCAGTTACTCGTGGGACGAACCAGGGGGGCAGTACTTC.

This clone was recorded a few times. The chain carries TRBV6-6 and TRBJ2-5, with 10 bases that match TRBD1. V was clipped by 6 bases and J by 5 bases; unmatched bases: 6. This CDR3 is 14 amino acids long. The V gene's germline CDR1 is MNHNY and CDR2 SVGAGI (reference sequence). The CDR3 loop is CASRPTGGVETQYF. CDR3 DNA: TGTGCCAGCAGACCGACAGGGGGCGTTGAGACCCAGTACTTC.

The chain's CDR3 is CASSEKTGPSNQPQHF. The CDR3 bases are TGTGCCAGCAGTGAGAAGACAGGGCCTAGCAATCAGCCCCAGCATTTT. The rearrangement joins TRBV2 to TRBJ1-5, with 7 nucleotides matching TRBD1. This CDR3 spans 16 amino acids. The V and J ends lost 3 bases and 0 bases, in that order; junction bases with no gene match: 5. Germline lookup yields CDR1 SNHLY and CDR2 FYNNEI.

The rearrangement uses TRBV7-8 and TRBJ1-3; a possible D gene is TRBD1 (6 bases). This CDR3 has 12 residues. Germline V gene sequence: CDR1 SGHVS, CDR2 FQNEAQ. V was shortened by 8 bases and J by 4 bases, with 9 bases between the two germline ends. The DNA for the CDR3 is TGTGCCAGCGCGACAGGCGGAAACACCATATATTTT. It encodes CASATGGNTIYF.

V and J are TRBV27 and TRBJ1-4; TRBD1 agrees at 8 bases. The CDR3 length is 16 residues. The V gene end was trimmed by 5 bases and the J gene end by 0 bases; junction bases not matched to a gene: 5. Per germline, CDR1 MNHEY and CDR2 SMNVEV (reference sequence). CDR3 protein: CASSRGQAATNEKLFF. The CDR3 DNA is TGTGCCAGCAGTCGGGGACAGGCCGCAACTAATGAAAAACTGTTTTTT.

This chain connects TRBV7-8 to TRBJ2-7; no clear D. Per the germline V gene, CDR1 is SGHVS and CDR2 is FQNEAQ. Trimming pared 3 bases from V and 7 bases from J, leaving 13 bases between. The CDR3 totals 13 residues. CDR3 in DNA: TGTGCCAGCAGCTTCGACATTTGGTGGGAGCAGTACTTC. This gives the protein CASSFDIWWEQYF.

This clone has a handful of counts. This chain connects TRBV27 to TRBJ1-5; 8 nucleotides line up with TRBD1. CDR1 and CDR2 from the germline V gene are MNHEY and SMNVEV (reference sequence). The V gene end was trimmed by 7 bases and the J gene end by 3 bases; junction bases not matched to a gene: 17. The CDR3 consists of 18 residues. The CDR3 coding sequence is TGTGCCAGCAAACAAAGGGGGACAGGCTCCAAGACCAATCAGCCCCAGCATTTT. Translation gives CASKQRGTGSKTNQPQHF.